One and the same sample provided the 8 T cell receptor beta chains below, sequenced in a study of regulatory and conventional T cells in RAG deficiency. Using immunoSEQ multiplex PCR, the repertoire was profiled, and TCRdb retains in-frame clones only, with some absent. The table records 32,000 or so clones, approximately 90% of them present only once. The sample also formed part of further work on regulatory T cells. That study adds: Amplification used 52 TRBV primers and 13 TRBJ primers.

Sequencing was performed on CD8+ T cells sorted from blood. Receptor source: a human donor in good health.

This clone appeared a single time. The V gene is TRBV18, the J gene TRBJ1-1, with D uncertain. V gave up 8 bases and J gave up 0 bases, with 7 bases separating them. The CDR3 length is 12 residues. Per germline, CDR1 KGHSH and CDR2 LQKENI. The CDR3 is CASASMNTEAFF. CDR3 bases: TGTGCCAGCGCCAGCATGAACACTGAAGCTTTCTTT.

The rearrangement links TRBV19 to TRBJ1-1; D is uncertain. Trimming removed 5 bases from V and 1 base from J, with 11 bases in between. This CDR3 has 14 amino acids. The germline V gene has CDR1 LNHDA and CDR2 SQIVND (reference sequence). CDR3 bases: TGTGCCAGTAGTTGGTCCGGCTCGAACACTGAAGCTTTCTTT. Protein product: CASSWSGSNTEAFF.

This chain links TRBV11-2 with TRBJ1-1, with TRBD1 identical over 9 bases. Germline V gene data show CDR1 as SGHAT and CDR2 as FQNNGV. With 3 bases clipped from V and 4 bases from J, the junction kept 9 bases outside the gene matches. The CDR3 extends over 16 amino acids. CDR3 amino acids: CASSFRTGDQGTEAFF. In DNA, the CDR3 is TGTGCCAGCAGCTTCCGGACAGGGGACCAGGGCACTGAAGCTTTCTTT. Using reference TRBV11-2 and TRBJ1-1 for the parts outside the CDR3, the full variable domain is EAGVAQSPRYKIIEKRQSVAFWCNPISGHATLYWYQQILGQGPKLLIQFQNNGVVDDSQLPKDRFSAERLKGVDSTLKIQPAKLEDSAVYLCASSFRTGDQGTEAFFGQGTRLTVV.

The count of this clone is one. The chain employs TRBV6-6 and TRBJ1-2; 8 bases map to TRBD1. V dropped 4 bases and J dropped 4; count of bases not matched to a gene: 8. This CDR3 has 15 residues. Germline values: CDR1 MNHNY, CDR2 SVGAGI (reference sequence). The CDR3 DNA reads as TGTGCCAGCAGTTCCGCCGGACAGGGCGGCTATGGCTACACCTTC. As protein: CASSSAGQGGYGYTF.

The chain links TRBV28 to TRBJ2-1; the D gene could be TRBD1 or TRBD2 (7 bases each). Germline CDR1 and CDR2: MDHEN and SYDVKM. V lost 2 bases and J lost 12, with 20 bases in between. The CDR3 consists of 15 residues. CDR3 nucleotide sequence: TGTGCCAGCAGTTTACTACAGGGGACTATCACCACGCAGTTCTTC. This gives the protein CASSLLQGTITTQFF.

CDR3 loop: CASSQRDTLTDTQYF. In DNA, the CDR3 is TGTGCCAGCAGCCAAAGGGACACACTAACAGATACGCAGTATTTT. The rearrangement uses TRBV27 and TRBJ2-3, with a weak D call TRBD1 (6 bases). Germline CDR1 MNHEY, CDR2 SMNVEV (reference sequence). This CDR3 has 15 residues. Trimming pared 6 bases from V and 3 bases from J, leaving 16 bases between.

The count of this clone is one. This chain uses TRBV11-2 with TRBJ2-7; no clear D gene. From germline, CDR1 is SGHAT and CDR2 FQNNGV. The length of the CDR3 is 15 residues. V was clipped by 5 bases and J by 3 bases, with 17 bases between them. Written as DNA, the CDR3 is TGTGCCAGCAGCCGAAGGCCAAATAGCTTCTACGAGCAGTACTTC. As protein: CASSRRPNSFYEQYF.

The CDR3 protein is CASSPEGPSTDTQYF. CDR3 nucleotides: TGTGCCAGCAGTCCCGAGGGCCCTAGCACAGATACGCAGTATTTT. The chain uses TRBV25-1 and TRBJ2-3; TRBD2 is a possible D gene (5 bases). With 5 bases removed from V and 0 bases from J, the gap between germline ends came to 12 bases. The germline CDR1 and CDR2 sequences are MGHDK and SYGVNS. This CDR3 has 15 residues.